This T cell receptor beta chain appears in the sequencing data of a study of blood T cell repertoires in COVID-19 (dated by TCRdb to the early 2020s). Regarding the complete study: Samples from collaborators originated in the United States, Italy and Spain and spanned both the acute and convalescent phases of COVID-19. The material from the prospective study consisted of cDNA or gDNA derived from T cells, B-cell-depleted T cells, or PBMCs. Deeply sampled blood TCRbeta repertoires from subjects exposed to, actively infected with, or recovered from COVID-19 were included in the dataset. The repertoires were released in a freely available public database intended as a resource for research on the immune response to SARS-CoV-2. Samples were obtained from the ongoing ImmuneRACE study (first 160 participants) and from 1,254 subjects provided by 6 global collaborators. Nearly every sample came with metadata listing a de-identified subject ID, COVID-19 status, age in years and sex. Where available, HLA class I and class II types were obtained from metadata supplied by the sample provider rather than from assay-based typing. Broader findings and caveats from the paper: Clinical and demographic metadata were provided uncurated, with the amount varying by source and participant.

This clone was picked up one time. Its binding antigen is unknown. No much larger clone exists at a distance of one base, and base qualities are not known. The collaborating institutions used their own protocols to collect whole blood in K2EDTA tubes. Collaborator samples were shipped for TCRbeta analysis as frozen whole blood, isolated PBMCs, or DNA extracted from either sample type. TCRbeta CDR3 regions were amplified from genomic DNA using the immunoSEQ Assay, a bias-controlled multiplex PCR. Per the authors' processing: Nucleated cell counts per sample were estimated from amplification of reference gene primers within the assay. To quantify the absolute abundance of each unique TCRbeta CDR3 rearrangement, sequence reads were collapsed and filtered. For each sample, productive Simpson clonality was calculated as the square root of Simpson's diversity index over productive rearrangements. TCRdb's version of the immuneACCESS table is confined to in-frame rearrangements and falls short of the full clone set. An unresolved V gene accounts for under half of the shortfall where checked; the remainder is of unknown origin. That table supplies the V and J calls and clone size; D and trimming were determined from the DNA. Counted in this sample were about 130,000 clones; more than 80% of them appeared once. The ten largest clonotypes hold 4.3% of the sample.

The sequencing input was peripheral blood. This TCR was recovered from a human donor in a cohort sampled during active COVID-19.

In nucleotides, the sequence is TGTGCCAGTAGTACTGGACTGGTCAATCAGCCCCAGCATTTT. Translated, this is CASSTGLVNQPQHF. The rearranged chain carries TRBV19 and TRBJ1-5, with no D gene named confidently. According to the germline V gene (reference sequence), CDR1 reads LNHDA and CDR2 reads SQIVND. V and J are truncated by 4 bases and 3 bases respectively, leaving an intervening sequence of 10 bases. From cysteine to phenylalanine, the CDR3 is 14 amino acids long. Only the CDR3 DNA stays, 42 bases, in frame from base 1.